The 10 T cell receptor beta chains reported below all come from one sample, sequenced in a study of T cell changes during pregnancy in multiple sclerosis. Sequenced by immunoSEQ multiplex PCR; TCRdb stores in-frame clones only, minus some. This table has around 30,000 clones, approximately 94% appearing once. The starting material was CD4+ T cells from peripheral blood mononuclear cells, obtained after pregnancy. These receptors all come from a female donor with multiple sclerosis, enrolled in a pregnancy study.

A word on this clone: The same CDR3 can be traced to other DNA sequences in this sample. The rearrangement links TRBV18 to TRBJ2-2; the match to TRBD2 covers 10 bases. CDR1 and CDR2 from the germline V gene are KGHSH and LQKENI. The CDR3 is made up of 16 amino acids. V lost 3 bases and J lost 1; bases outside the gene matches: 2. This CDR3 is CASSPPSGGNTGELFF. The CDR3 DNA follows: TGTGCCAGCTCACCCCCTAGCGGGGGGAACACCGGGGAGCTGTTTTTT. Full variable domain (rest looked up from reference TRBV18 and TRBJ2-2): NAGVMQNPRHLVRRRGQEARLRCSPMKGHSHVYWYRQLPEEGLKFMVYLQKENIIDESGMPKERFSAEFPKEGPSILRIQQVVRGDSAAYFCASSPPSGGNTGELFFGEGSRLTVL.

This chain joins TRBV7-2 and TRBJ1-1; the D is unclear. Germline values: CDR1 SGHTA, CDR2 FQGNSA. V lost 1 base, J lost 0 bases, and 9 bases lay in between. The CDR3 totals 15 residues. The CDR3 protein is CASSLVGLMNTEAFF. CDR3 nucleotides: TGTGCCAGCAGCTTAGTCGGTCTGATGAACACTGAAGCTTTCTTT.

This clone was picked up one time. This chain links TRBV6-4 with TRBJ2-3, with TRBD2 matching over 8 bases. V lost 0 bases to trimming and J lost 4 bases; unmatched junction nucleotides: 3. The CDR3 contains 15 residues. Germline CDR1 MRHNA, CDR2 SNTAGT. The CDR3 DNA reads TGTGCCAGCAGTGACTCGGGACTAGGGCCAGATACGCAGTATTTT. It translates to CASSDSGLGPDTQYF.

The chain recombines TRBV10-3 with TRBJ1-1; 8 positions match TRBD1. From germline, CDR1 is ENHRY and CDR2 SYGVKD. V was pared by 7 bases and J by 4 bases, with 11 bases of the junction left unmatched. The CDR3 runs to 15 residues. The CDR3: CAITSSTGEITEAFF. Here the CDR3 DNA reads TGTGCCATCACCTCCTCGACAGGGGAGATCACTGAAGCTTTCTTT.

The rearrangement links TRBV7-9 to TRBJ2-7, with TRBD2 identical over 7 bases. Germline assignment: CDR1 SEHNR and CDR2 FQNEAQ (reference sequence). The ends lost 4 bases at V and 11 bases at J; junction bases unmatched: 8. This CDR3 spans 12 amino acids. The CDR3 DNA reads as TGTGCCAGCAGCTCCCTAGGGGAGGGGAAGTACTTC. This codes for CASSSLGEGKYF.

V usage is TRBV4-2 and J usage is TRBJ1-2; D possibly corresponds to TRBD1 (5 bases). V lost 0 bases and J 3 bases, leaving 8 bases between the germline ends. This CDR3 spans 14 amino acids. Germline V CDR1 and CDR2: LGHNA, YNFKEQ. CDR3: CASSQERDYYGYTF. CDR3 nucleotides: TGTGCCAGCAGCCAAGAACGGGACTACTATGGCTACACCTTC.

This chain connects TRBV5-5 to TRBJ1-3; D call uncertain. This CDR3 contains 13 residues. The V gene's germline CDR1 is SGHKS and CDR2 YYEKEE (reference sequence). Trimming stripped 1 base from V and 1 base from J, with 3 bases between. As DNA, the CDR3 is TGTGCCAGCAGCTTGCGTTCTGGAAACACCATATATTTT. Its protein product is CASSLRSGNTIYF. The variable domain in full, completed from reference TRBV5-5 and TRBJ1-3, reads DAGVTQSPTHLIKTRGQQVTLRCSPISGHKSVSWYQQVLGQGPQFIFQYYEKEERGRGNFPDRFSARQFPNYSSELNVNALLLGDSALYLCASSLRSGNTIYFGEGSWLTVV.

This chain links TRBV19 with TRBJ2-7, with D perhaps matching TRBD2 (6 bases). Per germline, CDR1 LNHDA and CDR2 SQIVND (reference sequence). V was cut by 8 bases and J by 6 bases, with 17 bases left in between. The CDR3 runs to 13 residues. The chain's CDR3 is CASSGTPLSEQYF. CDR3 DNA: TGTGCCAGTTCCGGGACTCCCTTAAGCGAGCAGTACTTC.

The rearrangement uses TRBV5-1 and TRBJ1-1; perhaps TRBD1 as D (5 bases). In germline, CDR1 is SGHRS, CDR2 YFSETQ. Deletions cut 4 bases from V and 8 bases from J, with 18 bases between. The CDR3 is 14 amino acids. The CDR3 DNA sequence: TGCGCCAGCAGCCCGTCCGGGACTTTGACCGAAGCTTTCTTT. Translating it yields CASSPSGTLTEAFF.

The chain joins TRBV4-1 to TRBJ2-4, with D tentatively TRBD2 (5 bases). CDR3 length equals 17 residues. CDR1 and CDR2 (germline): MGHRA, YSYEKL. Trimming stripped 3 bases from V and 5 bases from J, with 20 bases between. The CDR3 loop is CASSHPARGRVQNIQYF. The CDR3 DNA is TGCGCCAGCAGCCATCCCGCTCGGGGTAGGGTTCAAAACATTCAGTACTTC.